This T cell receptor (beta chain) was observed in a study of blood T cell repertoires in COVID-19. Trimming left V 5 bases short and J 1 base short, with 5 bases between. This CDR3 contains 12 residues. Assay: immunoSEQ multiplex PCR; the TCRdb copy retains only in-frame clones and omits some. The sample lists about 270,000 clones; around four fifths were seen once. The clonotype originates from a woman between 50 and 59 years old with active or convalescent COVID-19. J is TRBJ1-1 and V is TRBV12-3 or TRBV12-4; no clear D. Sequenced material: peripheral blood. Here the CDR3 reads CASSVQNTEAFF. The CDR3 DNA is TGTGCCAGCAGTGTCCAGAACACTGAAGCTTTCTTT.